The rows below give T cell receptor beta chains drawn from one sample of a study of post-analysis software for immune sequencing data. Each CDR3 protein is one row after TCRdb ran MiXCR on the PCR reads. The table lists about 380,000 distinct CDR3 sequences, approximately 38% of them singletons, with under 15% in the top ten. Sequenced: blood. Source of these receptors: a girl aged 10 to 17 with multiple sclerosis. The CDR3 runs from the conserved cysteine through the conserved F or W. The D gene is left open where the match is weak. For some rows the clone size is stated as once, few or many, or as a class when expanded; others skip it.

size: NA; D: NA; V: TRBV3-1; J: TRBJ2-1; DNA: TGTGCCAGCAGCCAAGACTCACCGGGCTCAGCTTCCTACAATGAGCAGTTCTTC; CDR3: CASSQDSPGSASYNEQFF
size: NA; D: TRBD2; V: TRBV7-3; J: TRBJ2-1; DNA: TGTGCCAGCAGTGAAAAGCCTAGCGGGGGGTCCAATGAGCAGTTCTTC; CDR3: CASSEKPSGGSNEQFF
size: NA; D: TRBD1; V: TRBV6-5; J: TRBJ2-3; DNA: TGTGCCAGCAGGAGGGGACAGGGTGGGATATATACGCAGTATTTT; CDR3: CASRRGQGGIYTQYF
size: few; D: NA; V: TRBV7-9; J: TRBJ2-1; DNA: TGTGCCAGCAGCCGTACACAGGGAATTGACAATGAGCAGTTCTTC; CDR3: CASSRTQGIDNEQFF
size: NA; D: NA; V: TRBV27; J: TRBJ2-1; DNA: TGTGCCAGCAGTTTGAAGGGTTACAATGAGCAGTTCTTC; CDR3: CASSLKGYNEQFF
size: NA; D: TRBD2; V: TRBV7-6; J: TRBJ2-5; DNA: TGTGCCAGCAGCTTTGAGCGGGGGACGGGGGAGACCCAGTACTTC; CDR3: CASSFERGTGETQYF
size: NA; D: TRBD2; V: TRBV12-3/TRBV12-4; J: TRBJ2-7; DNA: TGTGCCAGCAGTGGCCGGACTAGCGGAGTCTACGAGCAGTACTTC; CDR3: CASSGRTSGVYEQYF
size: few; D: TRBD2; V: TRBV29-1; J: TRBJ2-3; DNA: TGCAGCGTTGAGGGGACTAGCGGGCATGATACGCAGTATTTT; CDR3: CSVEGTSGHDTQYF
size: NA; D: NA; V: TRBV7-9; J: TRBJ2-5; DNA: TGTGCCAGCACCTCTACTTTTCAGGCTGGAGAGGCCCAGTACTTC; CDR3: CASTSTFQAGEAQYF
size: few; D: NA; V: TRBV4-1; J: TRBJ2-7; DNA: TGCGCCAGCAGCCAAGAAGTACAGGGACGCTCCTACGAGCAGTACTTC; CDR3: CASSQEVQGRSYEQYF
size: few; D: NA; V: TRBV5-1; J: TRBJ2-6; DNA: TGCGCCAGCAGCCGTACCGGGGCCAACGTCCTGACTTTC; CDR3: CASSRTGANVLTF
size: few; D: NA; V: TRBV4-2; J: TRBJ2-5; DNA: TGTGCCAGCAGCCCCCGGCGCGGGGACTACCAAGAGACCCAGTACTTC; CDR3: CASSPRRGDYQETQYF
size: few; D: NA; V: TRBV7-3; J: TRBJ2-1; DNA: TGTGCCAGCAGCTTGACTCCGGGCCAAAATTACAATGAGCAGTTCTTC; CDR3: CASSLTPGQNYNEQFF
size: NA; D: TRBD1; V: TRBV15; J: TRBJ1-3; DNA: TGTGCCACCAGCAGACGACAGGGAAGGAACACCATATATTTT; CDR3: CATSRRQGRNTIYF
size: NA; D: NA; V: TRBV3-1; J: TRBJ2-7; DNA: TGTGCCAGCAGCCAAGCGGCTTGGCGCGAGCAGTACTTC; CDR3: CASSQAAWREQYF
size: many; D: NA; V: TRBV9; J: TRBJ1-2; DNA: TGTGCCAGCAGCGTAGAGGGCAACTATGGCTACACCTTC; CDR3: CASSVEGNYGYTF
size: NA; D: NA; V: TRBV7-6; J: TRBJ1-1; DNA: TGTGCCAGCAGCCTACAGGGTGAGGCGACTGAAGCTTTCTTT; CDR3: CASSLQGEATEAFF
size: NA; D: NA; V: TRBV28; J: TRBJ1-5; DNA: TGTGCCAGCGCCCCGGGGAGGAACAATCAGCCCCAGCATTTT; CDR3: CASAPGRNNQPQHF
size: few; D: NA; V: TRBV6-1; J: TRBJ1-2; DNA: TGTGCCAGCAGTTCCTACAGGGAACCTGGCTACACCTTC; CDR3: CASSSYREPGYTF
size: NA; D: NA; V: TRBV5-1; J: TRBJ2-7; DNA: TGCGCCAGCAGCTTGGCCTCTCGGGGGACCTCCTACGAGCAGTACTTC; CDR3: CASSLASRGTSYEQYF
size: few; D: TRBD2; V: TRBV6-1; J: TRBJ2-6; DNA: TGTGCCAGCAGCGTCACGGGGGGGTACCTCTCTGGGGCCAACGTCCTGACTTTC; CDR3: CASSVTGGYLSGANVLTF
size: once; D: NA; V: TRBV29-1; J: TRBJ2-7; DNA: TGCAGCGTCTCTAATACCTACGAGCAGTACTTC; CDR3: CSVSNTYEQYF
size: NA; D: NA; V: TRBV20-1; J: TRBJ2-1; DNA: TGCAGTGCTAGGGTGGGGGGCCCTAGCAATGAGCAGTTCTTC; CDR3: CSARVGGPSNEQFF
size: few; D: NA; V: TRBV5-5; J: TRBJ2-3; DNA: TGTGCCAGCAGCTTAGGATTAACAGATACGCAGTATTTT; CDR3: CASSLGLTDTQYF
size: NA; D: TRBD1; V: TRBV18; J: TRBJ2-7; DNA: TGTGCCAGCTCCTCCATACAGGGGGCGGATGAGCAGTACTTC; CDR3: CASSSIQGADEQYF
size: NA; D: TRBD1; V: TRBV11-1; J: TRBJ1-2; DNA: TGTGCCAGCAGCGACCGACAGGGGAGGCTACCCACTAACTATGGCTACACCTTC; CDR3: CASSDRQGRLPTNYGYTF
size: few; D: NA; V: TRBV4-1; J: TRBJ1-1; DNA: TGCGCCAGCAGCCAAGCCCCCAGAGGGAAGGTCACTGAAGCTTTCTTT; CDR3: CASSQAPRGKVTEAFF
size: NA; D: TRBD1; V: TRBV10-3; J: TRBJ2-7; DNA: TGTGCCATCCGGGGACAGGGGTACGAGCAGTACTTC; CDR3: CAIRGQGYEQYF
size: few; D: NA; V: TRBV7-2; J: TRBJ2-7; DNA: TGTGCCAGCAGCTTAGGATCCTCGTCCGAGCAGTACTTC; CDR3: CASSLGSSSEQYF
size: few; D: NA; V: TRBV7-3; J: TRBJ2-3; DNA: TGTGCCAGCAGCTTATGGGGTTCCACAGATACGCAGTATTTT; CDR3: CASSLWGSTDTQYF
size: many; D: TRBD1; V: TRBV4-1; J: TRBJ1-5; DNA: TGCGCCAGCTCACTTTTACAGGGGAGCAATCAGCCCCAGCATTTT; CDR3: CASSLLQGSNQPQHF
size: NA; D: NA; V: TRBV5-1; J: TRBJ2-5; DNA: TGCGCCAGCAGCTCGTGGGGGCAGGTAGAGACCCAGTACTTC; CDR3: CASSSWGQVETQYF
size: few; D: TRBD1; V: TRBV18; J: TRBJ1-2; DNA: TGTGCCAGCTCGGCGACCTTCGGGACAGGTATTAACTATGGCTACACCTTC; CDR3: CASSATFGTGINYGYTF
size: many; D: NA; V: TRBV5-1; J: TRBJ2-1; DNA: TGCGCCAGCAGCCTCAAACCGGGACAAGTGAACAATGAGCAGTTCTTC; CDR3: CASSLKPGQVNNEQFF
size: NA; D: NA; V: TRBV29-1; J: TRBJ2-7; DNA: TGCAGCGTTGAAGATTCTTCCGTCTACGAGCAGTACTTC; CDR3: CSVEDSSVYEQYF
size: NA; D: TRBD2; V: TRBV4-1; J: TRBJ2-7; DNA: TGCGCCAGCAGCCTAGAGACTAGCGGGGGGGCTGGTTACGAGCAGTACTTC; CDR3: CASSLETSGGAGYEQYF
size: NA; D: NA; V: TRBV28; J: TRBJ2-1; DNA: TGTGCCAGCAGTAGAGCTACGGGTGAGCAGTTCTTC; CDR3: CASSRATGEQFF
size: NA; D: NA; V: TRBV5-6; J: TRBJ1-2; DNA: TGTGCCAGCAGTCAGGCCTTGGCCCGTCATTATGGCTACACCTTC; CDR3: CASSQALARHYGYTF
size: few; D: NA; V: TRBV7-8; J: TRBJ2-4; DNA: TGTGCCAGTGGCGTAGCCAAAAACATTCAGTACTTC; CDR3: CASGVAKNIQYF
size: few; D: TRBD1; V: TRBV27; J: TRBJ2-7; DNA: TGTGCCAGCAGTATGGGACAGGGGTATAACGAGCAGTACTTC; CDR3: CASSMGQGYNEQYF
size: few; D: TRBD2; V: TRBV19; J: TRBJ2-1; DNA: TGTGCCAGTAGTACGGCGGGGGGCCAGCAGTTCTTC; CDR3: CASSTAGGQQFF
size: NA; D: NA; V: TRBV28; J: TRBJ2-6; DNA: TGTGCCAGCAGTTGGGGGGACAGTGGGGCCAACGTCCTGACTTTC; CDR3: CASSWGDSGANVLTF
size: few; D: TRBD2; V: TRBV27; J: TRBJ2-1; DNA: TGTGCCAGCAGTTCCACTAGCGGGGGGTTCTACAATGAGCAGTTCTTC; CDR3: CASSSTSGGFYNEQFF
size: NA; D: NA; V: TRBV20-1; J: TRBJ1-1; DNA: TGCAGTGCTAGAGGGGGGGTTTTCTTT; CDR3: CSARGGVFF
size: many; D: NA; V: TRBV24-1; J: TRBJ1-5; DNA: TGTGCCACCAGTGATCAGGCGGAGGTTAATCAGCCCCAGCATTTT; CDR3: CATSDQAEVNQPQHF
size: NA; D: NA; V: TRBV14; J: TRBJ1-6; DNA: TGTGCCAGCAGCCAGAACATCCGTGGTTCACCCCTCCACTTT; CDR3: CASSQNIRGSPLHF